This T cell receptor beta chain was observed in a study of blood T cell repertoires in COVID-19. On the study more broadly: The United States, Italy and Spain supplied acute and convalescent COVID-19 samples. T cells, B-cell-depleted T cells, or PBMCs provided the cDNA or gDNA that served as material.

TCRdb's copy holds only in-frame clones and misses some; the assay was immunoSEQ multiplex PCR. This sample has more than 150,000 clones; approximately 85% occur once, and the top ten carry 12%. This CDR3 is 22 amino acids long. Unmatched junction bases numbered 21, after V lost 3 bases and J lost 3 bases. The J gene is TRBJ2-6, the V gene TRBV23-1, with 9 nucleotides matching TRBD1. TRBV23-1 is an ORF, with its function uncertain. This clonotype was obtained from a man aged 40-49 years who had recovered from COVID-19. Sequencing used PBMCs or T cells enriched from blood (not recorded which). CDR3 loop: CASSHSHQPRDRERLGANVLTF. The CDR3 bases are TGCGCCAGCAGTCATTCACACCAGCCCCGGGACAGGGAAAGACTTGGGGCCAACGTCCTGACTTTC.